Shown below are 32 T cell receptor beta chains from a single sample sequenced in a study of Ad26.COV2.S vaccination and SARS-CoV-2 variants. Repertoires were generated with immunoSEQ multiplex PCR, while TCRdb's copy carries only in-frame clones and drops some. The data contain just over 350,000 clones, just over 90% of them seen just once; the ten biggest clones take up 3% to 5%. Specimen: peripheral blood, collected after recovery from COVID-19. Source of these receptors: a human donor who had recovered from COVID-19.

The chain is built from TRBV5-1 and TRBJ2-6; D remains ambiguous. This CDR3 is 15 amino acids long. Trimming cost V 0 bases and J 1 base, with 5 bases left between them. CDR1 SGHRS and CDR2 YFSETQ come from the germline V gene. CDR3: CASSLVESGANVLTF. The DNA for the CDR3 is TGCGCCAGCAGCTTGGTGGAATCTGGGGCCAACGTCCTGACTTTC.

The genes are TRBV21-1 and TRBJ2-7; the table names TRBD2, a call not compared with the DNA. TRBV21-1 is marked as a pseudogene. The CDR3 spans 14 residues. The CDR3 sequence: CATLVGRPRHEQYF. CDR3 bases: TGTGCCACTTTAGTCGGGAGACCCAGGCACGAGCAGTACTTC.

The chain couples TRBV7-6 to TRBJ1-2; D remains unclear. V was trimmed by 5 bases and J by 4 bases, leaving 23 bases between them. Germline CDR1 SGHVS, CDR2 FNYEAQ. The CDR3 has 17 residues. In nucleotides, the CDR3 is TGTGCCAGCAGCCTCCTCGTAAATTCCAAAAGACCCTATGGCTACACCTTC. Its protein is CASSLLVNSKRPYGYTF.

J is TRBJ1-6 and V is TRBV6-5; a weak D match, TRBD1 (5 bases). The V gene lost 0 bases and the J gene lost 10 bases, with 16 bases spanning the gap. Germline assignment: CDR1 MNHEY and CDR2 SVGAGI. The CDR3 covers 16 residues. The CDR3 sequence: CASSYSTAGWGSPLHF. The CDR3 region has the DNA TGTGCCAGCAGTTACTCGACGGCAGGGTGGGGATCACCCCTCCACTTT.

This chain links TRBV9 with TRBJ2-6, with a weak D call TRBD2 (6 bases). Trimming left V 1 base short and J 0 bases short, with 23 bases between. Germline CDR1 reads SGDLS; CDR2 reads YYNGEE. The CDR3 has 21 amino acids. CDR3 DNA sequence: TGTGCCAGCAGCGTACCCCGGGGGTTCCAGGGACGACTCTCTGGGGCCAACGTCCTGACTTTC. Translated: CASSVPRGFQGRLSGANVLTF.

V usage is TRBV6-1 and J usage is TRBJ2-3; D is undetermined. This CDR3 has 16 residues. The germline gives CDR1 MNHNS, CDR2 SASEGT. The V end lost 0 bases, the J end lost 6 bases, and 16 bases lay between the germline ends. The CDR3 region has the DNA TGTGCCAGCAGTGAAGCGTACACGGAAATGGGCGATACGCAGTATTTT. Translating gives CASSEAYTEMGDTQYF.

The V call is TRBV24-1, the J call TRBJ2-1, with 9 bases lining up with TRBD2. CDR1 is KGHDR and CDR2 is SFDVKD in the germline V gene. This CDR3 has 17 amino acids. V dropped 4 bases and J dropped 5; count of bases not matched to a gene: 11. The CDR3 DNA sequence: TGTGCCACCAGTGACCCAAACACTAGCGGGCGCGACAATGAGCAGTTCTTC. Its protein product is CATSDPNTSGRDNEQFF.

V usage is TRBV7-2 and J usage is TRBJ2-1, with no clear D. Germline-derived CDR1 and CDR2 are SGHTA and FQGNSA. CDR3 size: 14 residues. The V gene lost 2 bases and the J gene lost 9 bases, with 14 bases spanning the gap. The CDR3 DNA is TGTGCCAGCAGCTTACTACAACTTCTAGGTGAGCAGTTCTTC. Its translation: CASSLLQLLGEQFF.

V and J are TRBV6-4 and TRBJ1-1, with D tentatively TRBD1 (5 bases). Trimming stripped 10 bases from V and 6 bases from J, with 12 bases between. This CDR3 spans 11 amino acids. Germline lookup yields CDR1 MRHNA and CDR2 SNTAGT. As DNA, the CDR3 is TGTGCCATTGAAGGGGACGCTGAAGCTTTCTTT. It yields the protein CAIEGDAEAFF.

This rearrangement joins TRBV19 to TRBJ1-6; 8 bases fit TRBD1. Losses at the gene ends were 5 bases for V and 7 bases for J; bases not matched to a gene: 7. Germline CDR1 reads LNHDA; CDR2 reads SQIVND (reference sequence). CDR3 length equals 15 residues. CDR3 residues: CASSPGRDRNSPLHF. DNA for the CDR3: TGTGCCAGTAGTCCAGGCCGGGACAGGAATTCACCCCTCCACTTT.

The chain employs TRBV15 and TRBJ2-3; D assignment may be TRBD1 or TRBD2 (5 bases each). Germline-derived CDR1 and CDR2 are LNHNV and YYDKDF (reference sequence). This CDR3 is 13 amino acids long. V lost 7 bases, J lost 7 bases, and 15 bases lay in between. The CDR3 reads CATIGGSDHTQYF. CDR3 sequence (DNA): TGTGCCACCATTGGGGGATCGGACCATACGCAGTATTTT.

The chain is built from TRBV9 and TRBJ1-1, with 8 bases identical to TRBD1. V dropped 0 bases and J dropped 4; count of bases not matched to a gene: 14. The germline V gene has CDR1 SGDLS and CDR2 YYNGEE. The CDR3 covers 18 residues. The CDR3 region has the DNA TGTGCCAGCAGCGTAGTTCGGGACAGGACTATGTACGGCACTGAAGCTTTCTTT. Translating gives CASSVVRDRTMYGTEAFF.

In DNA form, the CDR3 reads TGTGCCAGCAGTTACCCGCCTGACGGGGGGGATGGCTACACCTTC. Translation: CASSYPPDGGDGYTF. The rearrangement joins TRBV6-2 or TRBV6-3 to TRBJ1-2; D perhaps matches TRBD1 (5 bases). Trimming pared 2 bases from V and 6 bases from J, leaving 16 bases between. Germline CDR1 reads MNHEY; CDR2 reads SVGEGT. The CDR3 runs to 15 residues.

The chain uses TRBV5-1 and TRBJ1-6; TRBD1 is a possible D gene (5 bases). The ends were cut back, 0 bases at V and 4 bases at J, with 14 bases in the middle. The germline V gene encodes CDR1 SGHRS and CDR2 YFSETQ. The CDR3 sequence is 17 residues long. CDR3 in amino acids: CASSLERPGLYNSPLHF. CDR3 DNA sequence: TGCGCCAGCAGCTTGGAGCGCCCGGGGCTGTATAATTCACCCCTCCACTTT.

The V and J genes are TRBV6-6 and TRBJ1-4; perhaps TRBD1 as D (6 bases). CDR3 length: 14 amino acids. Deletions cut 6 bases from V and 2 bases from J, with 10 bases between. Germline loops: CDR1 MNHNY, CDR2 SVGAGI (reference sequence). CDR3 in DNA: TGTGCCAGCAGAGTGGACAGCACTAATGAAAAACTGTTTTTT. Amino acids: CASRVDSTNEKLFF.

The CDR3 DNA is TGCAGCGTCGGGAGGGGGCTCGGAGAGACCCAGTACTTC. Translated: CSVGRGLGETQYF. This chain uses TRBV29-1 with TRBJ2-5, with a possible D match to TRBD2 (8 bases). Germline V gives CDR1 SQVTM, CDR2 ANQGSEA. V lost 6 bases to trimming and J lost 4 bases, with 15 bases between them. This CDR3 contains 13 residues.

J is TRBJ1-1 and V is TRBV12-5; TRBD1 aligns across 8 bases. Germline lookup yields CDR1 LGHNT and CDR2 FRNRAP. The CDR3 is made up of 15 amino acids. V was clipped by 4 bases and J by 3 bases; unmatched bases: 7. CDR3 residues: CASGWTTGAHTEAFF. In nucleotides, the CDR3 is TGTGCTAGTGGTTGGACGACAGGGGCCCACACTGAAGCTTTCTTT.

The rearrangement uses TRBV4-1 and TRBJ2-5, with 7 bases matching TRBD2. The V and J ends lost 4 bases and 2 bases, in that order; junction bases with no gene match: 7. Looked up from germline, CDR1 is MGHRA and CDR2 is YSYEKL. The CDR3 is 15 amino acids. The CDR3 region is CASSPRGVVQETQYF. The CDR3 coding sequence is TGCGCCAGCAGCCCTCGGGGGGTGGTACAAGAGACCCAGTACTTC.

This chain joins TRBV9 and TRBJ2-7, with 8 bases aligning to TRBD1. The CDR3 length is 14 residues. Trimming at V came to 3 bases and at J to 6 bases, leaving 8 bases not matched to a gene. Germline CDR1 reads SGDLS; CDR2 reads YYNGEE. CDR3: CASSGRTGPAEQYF. The CDR3 DNA sequence: TGTGCCAGCAGCGGCCGGACAGGGCCCGCCGAGCAGTACTTC.

The chain has TRBV5-4 and TRBJ2-1; D perhaps matches TRBD2 (5 bases). This CDR3 has 17 amino acids. The V gene lost 5 bases and the J gene lost 1 base, with 19 bases spanning the gap. Germline CDR1 and CDR2: SGHNT and YYREEE (reference sequence). CDR3 sequence (DNA): TGTGCCAGCAGACTCAGTTTGGGGTCGGGGTCCTACAATGAGCAGTTCTTC. It translates to CASRLSLGSGSYNEQFF.

The chain carries TRBV7-2 and TRBJ2-6; D gene unclear. Germline V lookup: CDR1 SGHTA, CDR2 FQGNSA. There are 15 residues in the CDR3. Trimming took off 2 bases at V and 0 bases at J, with 5 bases between the two ends. The CDR3 coding sequence is TGTGCCAGCAGCTTAAGAAGCTCTGGGGCCAACGTCCTGACTTTC. This translates into CASSLRSSGANVLTF.

Notes on this clone: Germline and junction disagree at one end, which may indicate a read error. V usage is TRBV10-3 and J usage is TRBJ1-6, with a tentative D call TRBD1 (5 bases). This CDR3 has 14 amino acids. Germline CDR1 ENHRY, CDR2 SYGVKD. DNA for the CDR3: TGTGCCTCCATACAGGAAAGAAATAATTCACCCCCCCACTTT. Its translation: CASIQERNNSPPHF.

The chain has TRBV6-1 and TRBJ1-3; 8 bases match TRBD1. The V and J ends lost 6 bases and 2 bases, in that order; junction bases with no gene match: 3. The CDR3 loop spans 14 amino acids. Germline-derived CDR1 and CDR2 are MNHNS and SASEGT. The chain's CDR3 is CASRATGAGNTIYF. CDR3 in DNA: TGTGCCAGCAGGGCGACAGGGGCTGGAAACACCATATATTTT.

This clone was observed a single time. The rearrangement joins TRBV10-3 to TRBJ2-7; D is unclear. Germline loops: CDR1 ENHRY, CDR2 SYGVKD. The V end was cut by 5 bases, the J end by 0 bases, with 20 bases between. The CDR3 has 17 residues. Here the CDR3 reads CAISSPPDAGNSYEQYF. In DNA, the CDR3 is TGTGCCATCAGTTCCCCCCCAGACGCAGGCAACTCCTACGAGCAGTACTTC.

The chain is built from TRBV19 and TRBJ2-3; the match to TRBD2 covers 9 bases. CDR3 length: 18 amino acids. Trimming at V came to 2 bases and at J to 0 bases, leaving 9 bases not matched to a gene. CDR1 and CDR2 from the germline V gene are LNHDA and SQIVND (reference sequence). CDR3 DNA sequence: TGTGCCAGTAGTATAAGCGGCAGGGCGGGGGGGAGCACAGATACGCAGTATTTT. Amino acid sequence: CASSISGRAGGSTDTQYF.

This chain links TRBV12-3 or TRBV12-4 with TRBJ2-1, with D maybe TRBD2 (5 bases). Trimming removed 1 base at V and 7 bases at J, with 5 bases between. This CDR3 has 12 amino acids. The CDR3 region has the DNA TGTGCCAGCAGTTTAGGGAGGAATGAGCAGTTCTTC. As protein: CASSLGRNEQFF.

The rearrangement links TRBV3-1 (or the pseudogene TRBV3-2) to TRBJ2-5; tentative D call: TRBD2 (6 bases). The CDR3 sequence is 16 residues long. Germline values: CDR1 LGHDT, CDR2 YNNKEL (reference sequence). Trimming left V 4 bases short and J 5 bases short, with 20 bases between. The CDR3 DNA is TGTGCCAGCAGCCCACGAATAATTACAGGAGGGGAGACCCAGTACTTC. Protein product: CASSPRIITGGETQYF.

The genes are TRBV6-4 and TRBJ2-1; the D gene is possibly TRBD2 (5 bases). Deletions cut 3 bases from V and 10 bases from J, with 16 bases between. The CDR3 is 14 amino acids. Looked up from germline, CDR1 is MRHNA and CDR2 is SNTAGT. The CDR3 protein is CASSEEDLGFEQFF. The CDR3 DNA sequence: TGTGCCAGCAGTGAGGAGGATTTGGGGTTCGAGCAGTTCTTC.

This clone showed up just once. The chain employs TRBV19 and TRBJ2-7; a weak D match, TRBD1 (6 bases). The V end was cut by 5 bases, the J end by 4 bases, with 12 bases between. Germline CDR1 LNHDA, CDR2 SQIVND (reference sequence). CDR3 length: 13 amino acids. The chain's CDR3 is CASSPGQRYEQYF. As DNA, the CDR3 is TGTGCCAGTAGTCCCGGACAGCGGTACGAGCAGTACTTC.

The chain couples TRBV9 to TRBJ2-6; D is perhaps TRBD2 (5 bases). This CDR3 contains 13 residues. V was clipped by 8 bases and J by 4 bases, with 10 bases between them. Germline CDR1 and CDR2: SGDLS and YYNGEE. The CDR3 protein is CASGRRGANVLTF. In DNA form, the CDR3 reads TGTGCCAGTGGCCGGAGGGGGGCCAACGTCCTGACTTTC.

This clone was recorded only once. V gene TRBV18 combines with J gene TRBJ2-5, with D hard to call. The CDR3 covers 14 residues. Trimming pared 0 bases from V and 4 bases from J, leaving 9 bases between. Per the germline V gene, CDR1 is KGHSH and CDR2 is LQKENI. The CDR3: CASSPPVGVETQYF. CDR3 coding DNA: TGTGCCAGCTCACCACCAGTTGGCGTAGAGACCCAGTACTTC.

The gene calls are TRBV9 and TRBJ2-3, with 8 bases aligning to TRBD2. The ends lost 4 bases at V and 0 bases at J; junction bases unmatched: 4. The germline V gene encodes CDR1 SGDLS and CDR2 YYNGEE. This CDR3 spans 15 amino acids. The CDR3: CASSPAGVSTDTQYF. CDR3 bases: TGTGCCAGCAGCCCAGCGGGGGTTAGCACAGATACGCAGTATTTT.